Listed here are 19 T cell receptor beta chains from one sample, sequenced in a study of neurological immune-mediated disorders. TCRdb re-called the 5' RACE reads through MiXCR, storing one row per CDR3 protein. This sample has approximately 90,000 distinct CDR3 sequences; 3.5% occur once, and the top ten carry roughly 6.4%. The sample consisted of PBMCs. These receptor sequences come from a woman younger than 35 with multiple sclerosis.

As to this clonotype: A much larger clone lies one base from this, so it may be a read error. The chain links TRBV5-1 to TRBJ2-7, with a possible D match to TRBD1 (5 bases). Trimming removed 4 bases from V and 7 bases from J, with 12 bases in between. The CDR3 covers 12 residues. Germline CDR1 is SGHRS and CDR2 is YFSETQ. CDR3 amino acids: CASSQLQEEQYF. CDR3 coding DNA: TGCGCCAGCAGCCAATTACAGGAAGAGCAGTACTTC.

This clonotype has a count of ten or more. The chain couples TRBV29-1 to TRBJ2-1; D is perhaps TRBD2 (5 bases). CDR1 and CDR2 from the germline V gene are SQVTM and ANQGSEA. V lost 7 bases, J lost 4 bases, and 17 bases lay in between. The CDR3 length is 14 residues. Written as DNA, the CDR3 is TGCAGCGCCGCGGACTCCGCTTCTTACAATGAGCAGTTCTTC. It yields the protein CSAADSASYNEQFF.

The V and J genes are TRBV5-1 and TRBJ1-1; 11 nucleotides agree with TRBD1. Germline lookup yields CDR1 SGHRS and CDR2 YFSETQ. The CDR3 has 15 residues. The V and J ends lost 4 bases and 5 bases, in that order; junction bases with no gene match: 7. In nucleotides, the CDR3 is TGCGCCAGCAGCCTGGGACAGGGGGTGGGGACTGAAGCTTTCTTT. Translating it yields CASSLGQGVGTEAFF.

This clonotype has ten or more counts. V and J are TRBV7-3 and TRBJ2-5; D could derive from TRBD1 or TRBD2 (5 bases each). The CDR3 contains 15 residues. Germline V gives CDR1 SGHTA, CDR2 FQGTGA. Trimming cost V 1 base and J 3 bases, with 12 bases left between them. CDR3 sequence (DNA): TGTGCCAGCAGCTTAATGGGGGTTGGTGAAGAGACCCAGTACTTC. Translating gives CASSLMGVGEETQYF.

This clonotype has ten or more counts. The CDR3 region is CSARDEIAYEQYF. The CDR3, as DNA: TGCAGTGCTAGAGATGAAATAGCCTACGAGCAGTACTTC. J is TRBJ2-7 and V is TRBV20-1, with D unclear. This CDR3 region has 13 residues. Looked up from germline, CDR1 is DFQATT and CDR2 is SNEGSKA (reference sequence). V was trimmed by 0 bases and J by 2 bases, leaving 8 bases between them.

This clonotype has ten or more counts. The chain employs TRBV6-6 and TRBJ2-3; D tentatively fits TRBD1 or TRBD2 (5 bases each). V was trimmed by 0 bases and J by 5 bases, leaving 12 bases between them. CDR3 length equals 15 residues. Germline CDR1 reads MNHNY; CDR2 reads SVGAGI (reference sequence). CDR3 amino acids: CASSYSTGRGDTQYF. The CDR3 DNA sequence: TGTGCCAGCAGTTACTCGACGGGGCGAGGAGATACGCAGTATTTT.

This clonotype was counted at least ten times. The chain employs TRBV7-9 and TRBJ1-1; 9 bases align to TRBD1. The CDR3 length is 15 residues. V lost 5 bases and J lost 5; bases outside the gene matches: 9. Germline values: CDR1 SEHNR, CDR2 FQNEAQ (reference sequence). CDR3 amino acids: CASSPRTGVRTEAFF. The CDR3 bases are TGTGCCAGCAGCCCGAGGACAGGGGTTCGGACTGAAGCTTTCTTT.

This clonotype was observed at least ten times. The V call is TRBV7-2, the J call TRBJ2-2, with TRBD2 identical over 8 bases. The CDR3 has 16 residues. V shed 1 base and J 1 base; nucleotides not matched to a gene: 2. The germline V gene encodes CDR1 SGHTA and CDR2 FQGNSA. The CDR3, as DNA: TGTGCCAGCAGCTTAGGTAGCGGGGTGAACACCGGGGAGCTGTTTTTT. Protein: CASSLGSGVNTGELFF.

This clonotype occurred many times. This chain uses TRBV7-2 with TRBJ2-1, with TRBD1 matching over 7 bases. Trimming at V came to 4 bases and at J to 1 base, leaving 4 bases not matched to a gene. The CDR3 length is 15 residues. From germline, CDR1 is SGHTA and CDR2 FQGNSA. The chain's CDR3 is CASSSTGPSYNEQFF. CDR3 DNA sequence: TGTGCCAGCAGCTCGACAGGGCCTTCCTACAATGAGCAGTTCTTC.

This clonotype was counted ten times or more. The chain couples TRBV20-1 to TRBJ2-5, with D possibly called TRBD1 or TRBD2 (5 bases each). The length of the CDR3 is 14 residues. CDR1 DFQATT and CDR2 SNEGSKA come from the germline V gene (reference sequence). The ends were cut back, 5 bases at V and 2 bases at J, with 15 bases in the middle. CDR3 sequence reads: CSAPSWGYQETQYF. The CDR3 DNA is TGCAGTGCTCCCAGTTGGGGGTATCAAGAGACCCAGTACTTC.

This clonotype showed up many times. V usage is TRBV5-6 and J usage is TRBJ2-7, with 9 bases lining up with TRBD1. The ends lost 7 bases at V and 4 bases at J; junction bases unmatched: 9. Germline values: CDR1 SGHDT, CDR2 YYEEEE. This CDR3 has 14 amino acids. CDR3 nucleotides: TGTGCCAGCTCACCCCGGGACAGGGTATACGAGCAGTACTTC. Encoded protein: CASSPRDRVYEQYF. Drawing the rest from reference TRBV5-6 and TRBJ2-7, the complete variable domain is DAGVTQSPTHLIKTRGQQVTLRCSPKSGHDTVSWYQQALGQGPQFIFQYYEEEERQRGNFPDRFSGHQFPNYSSELNVNALLLGDSALYLCASSPRDRVYEQYFGPGTRLTVT.

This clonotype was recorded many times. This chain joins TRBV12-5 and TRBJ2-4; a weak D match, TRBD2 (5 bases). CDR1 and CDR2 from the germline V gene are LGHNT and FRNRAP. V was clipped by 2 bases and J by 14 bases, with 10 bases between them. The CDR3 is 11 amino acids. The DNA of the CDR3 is TGTGCTAGTGGTTTGTGGGAGTCAAAGTACTTC. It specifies CASGLWESKYF. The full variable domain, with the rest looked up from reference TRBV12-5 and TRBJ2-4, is DARVTQTPRHKVTEMGQEVTMRCQPILGHNTVFWYRQTMMQGLELLAYFRNRAPLDDSGMPKDRFSAEMPDATLATLKIQPSEPRDSAVYFCASGLWESKYFGAGTRLSVL.

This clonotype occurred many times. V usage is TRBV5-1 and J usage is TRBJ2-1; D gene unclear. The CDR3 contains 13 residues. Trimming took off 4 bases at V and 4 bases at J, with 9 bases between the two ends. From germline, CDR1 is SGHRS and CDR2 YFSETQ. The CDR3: CASSTPGYNEQFF. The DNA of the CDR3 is TGCGCCAGCAGCACACCAGGTTACAATGAGCAGTTCTTC.

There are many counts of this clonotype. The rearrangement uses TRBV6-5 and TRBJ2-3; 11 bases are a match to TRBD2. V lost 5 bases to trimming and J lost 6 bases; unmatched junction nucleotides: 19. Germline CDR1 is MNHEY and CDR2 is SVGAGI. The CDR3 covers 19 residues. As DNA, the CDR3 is TGTGCCAGCAGTACAGGACTAGCGGGCGGGCTGCTTTCTTTTGATACGCAGTATTTT. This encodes CASSTGLAGGLLSFDTQYF.

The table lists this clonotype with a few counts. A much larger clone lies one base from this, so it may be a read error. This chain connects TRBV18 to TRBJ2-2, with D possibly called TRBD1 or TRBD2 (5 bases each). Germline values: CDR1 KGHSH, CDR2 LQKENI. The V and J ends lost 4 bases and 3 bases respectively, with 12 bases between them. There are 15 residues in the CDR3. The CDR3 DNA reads TGTGCCAGCTCACAGGGACCTTCCTACACCGGGGAGCTGTTTTTT. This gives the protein CASSQGPSYTGELFF. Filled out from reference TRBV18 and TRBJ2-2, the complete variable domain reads NAGVMQNPRHLVRRRGQEARLRCSPMKGHSHVYWYRQLPEEGLKFMVYLQKENIIDESGMPKERFSAEFPKEGPSILRIQQVVRGDSAAYFCASSQGPSYTGELFFGEGSRLTVL.

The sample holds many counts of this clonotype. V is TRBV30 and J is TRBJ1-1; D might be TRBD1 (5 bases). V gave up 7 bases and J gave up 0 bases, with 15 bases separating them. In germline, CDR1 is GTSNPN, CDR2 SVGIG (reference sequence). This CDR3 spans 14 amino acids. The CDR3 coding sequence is TGTGCCTACACAAGGGGAATGCTGAACACTGAAGCTTTCTTT. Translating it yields CAYTRGMLNTEAFF.

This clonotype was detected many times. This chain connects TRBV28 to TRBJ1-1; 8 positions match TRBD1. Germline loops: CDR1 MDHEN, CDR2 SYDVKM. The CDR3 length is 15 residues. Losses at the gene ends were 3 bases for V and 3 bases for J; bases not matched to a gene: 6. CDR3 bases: TGTGCCAGCAGTTTCTCCGGACAGGGATACACTGAAGCTTTCTTT. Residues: CASSFSGQGYTEAFF.

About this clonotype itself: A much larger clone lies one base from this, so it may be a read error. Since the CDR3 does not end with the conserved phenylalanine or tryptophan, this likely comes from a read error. CDR3 nucleotide sequence: TGTGCCAGCAGTTTAAACACCGCTCAATATGGCTACACCTGC. Its protein is CASSLNTAQYGYTC. The chain employs TRBV28 and TRBJ1-2; D is unclear. This CDR3 spans 14 amino acids. Trimming cost V 2 bases and J 5 bases, with 12 bases left between them. In germline, CDR1 is MDHEN, CDR2 SYDVKM.

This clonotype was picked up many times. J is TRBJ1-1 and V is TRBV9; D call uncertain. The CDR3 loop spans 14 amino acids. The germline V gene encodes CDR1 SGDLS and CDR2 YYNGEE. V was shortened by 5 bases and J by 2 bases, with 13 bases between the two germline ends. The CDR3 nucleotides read TGTGCCAGCAGTGGACGACGGGAAAACACTGAAGCTTTCTTT. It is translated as CASSGRRENTEAFF.